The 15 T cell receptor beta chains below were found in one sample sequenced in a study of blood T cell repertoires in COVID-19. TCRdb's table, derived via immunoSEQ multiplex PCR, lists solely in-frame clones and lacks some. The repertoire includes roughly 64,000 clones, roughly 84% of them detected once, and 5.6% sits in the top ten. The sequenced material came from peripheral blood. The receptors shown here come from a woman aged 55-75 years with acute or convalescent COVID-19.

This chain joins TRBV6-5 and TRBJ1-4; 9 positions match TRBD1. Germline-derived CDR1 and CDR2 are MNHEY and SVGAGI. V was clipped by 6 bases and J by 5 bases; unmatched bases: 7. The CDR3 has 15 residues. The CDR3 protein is CASRAPGTGNEKLFF. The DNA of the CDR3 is TGTGCCAGCAGGGCTCCCGGGACAGGGAATGAAAAACTGTTTTTT.

Here the CDR3 reads CATSSGQLNTGELFF. The CDR3 DNA reads TGTGCCACCAGTTCCGGACAGTTGAACACCGGGGAGCTGTTTTTT. The gene calls are TRBV24-1 and TRBJ2-2; D might be TRBD1 (6 bases). The length of the CDR3 is 15 residues. Germline-derived CDR1 and CDR2 are KGHDR and SFDVKD. Trimming cost V 6 bases and J 1 base, with 11 bases left between them.

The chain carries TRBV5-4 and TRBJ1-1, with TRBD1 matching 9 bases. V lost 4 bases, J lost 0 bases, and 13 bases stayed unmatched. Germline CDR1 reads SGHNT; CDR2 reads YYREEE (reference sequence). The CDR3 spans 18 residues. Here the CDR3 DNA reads TGTGCCAGCAGCCGGAGACGGACAGGGGACGACATGAACACTGAAGCTTTCTTT. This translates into CASSRRRTGDDMNTEAFF.

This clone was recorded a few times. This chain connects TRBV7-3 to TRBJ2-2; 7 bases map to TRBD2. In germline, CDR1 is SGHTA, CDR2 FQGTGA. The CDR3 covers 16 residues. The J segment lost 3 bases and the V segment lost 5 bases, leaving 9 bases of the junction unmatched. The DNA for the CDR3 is TGTGCCAGCAGCGTTAGCGCGGGGGACTACACCGGGGAGCTGTTTTTT. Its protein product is CASSVSAGDYTGELFF.

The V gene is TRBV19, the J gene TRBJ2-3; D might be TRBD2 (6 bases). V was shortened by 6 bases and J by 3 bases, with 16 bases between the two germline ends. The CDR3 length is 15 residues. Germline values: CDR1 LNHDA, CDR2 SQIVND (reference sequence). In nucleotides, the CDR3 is TGTGCCAGTAGCTTCCGCGGGACTCTGACAGATACGCAGTATTTT. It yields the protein CASSFRGTLTDTQYF. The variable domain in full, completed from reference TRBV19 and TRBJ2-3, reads DGGITQSPKYLFRKEGQNVTLSCEQNLNHDAMYWYRQDPGQGLRLIYYSQIVNDFQKGDIAEGYSVSREKKESFPLTVTSAQKNPTAFYLCASSFRGTLTDTQYFGPGTRLTVL.

The CDR3 protein is CASSVDVSAGSYEQYF. For the CDR3, the DNA is TGTGCCAGCAGCGTAGACGTTAGCGCAGGATCCTACGAGCAGTACTTC. The J gene is TRBJ2-7, the V gene TRBV9; D is perhaps TRBD2 (5 bases). This CDR3 is built from 16 residues. Germline loops: CDR1 SGDLS, CDR2 YYNGEE. V gave up 0 bases and J gave up 1 base, with 14 bases separating them.

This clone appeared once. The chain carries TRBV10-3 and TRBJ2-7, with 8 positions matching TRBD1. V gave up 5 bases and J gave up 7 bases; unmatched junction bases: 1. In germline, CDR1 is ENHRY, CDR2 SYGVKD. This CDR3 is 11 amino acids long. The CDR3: CAISTGGEQYF. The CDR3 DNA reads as TGTGCCATCAGTACAGGGGGAGAGCAGTACTTC.

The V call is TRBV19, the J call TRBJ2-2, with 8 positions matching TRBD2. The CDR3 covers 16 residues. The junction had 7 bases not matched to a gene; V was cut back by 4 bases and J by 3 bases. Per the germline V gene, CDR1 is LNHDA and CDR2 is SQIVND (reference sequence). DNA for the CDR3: TGTGCCAGTAGTAGATACGGGGGGGATTACACCGGGGAGCTGTTTTTT. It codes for CASSRYGGDYTGELFF.

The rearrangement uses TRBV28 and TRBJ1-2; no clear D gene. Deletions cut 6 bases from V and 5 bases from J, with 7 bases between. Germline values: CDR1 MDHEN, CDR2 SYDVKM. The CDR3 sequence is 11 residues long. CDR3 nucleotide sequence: TGTGCCAGCAGCCCTAGTTATGGCTACACCTTC. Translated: CASSPSYGYTF.

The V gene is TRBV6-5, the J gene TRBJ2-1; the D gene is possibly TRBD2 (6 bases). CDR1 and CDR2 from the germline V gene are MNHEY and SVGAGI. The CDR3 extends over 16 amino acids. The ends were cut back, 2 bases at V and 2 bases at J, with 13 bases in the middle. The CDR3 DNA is TGTGCCAGCAGTTACGTCCGGCGGGGTCCCTACAATGAGCAGTTCTTC. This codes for CASSYVRRGPYNEQFF.

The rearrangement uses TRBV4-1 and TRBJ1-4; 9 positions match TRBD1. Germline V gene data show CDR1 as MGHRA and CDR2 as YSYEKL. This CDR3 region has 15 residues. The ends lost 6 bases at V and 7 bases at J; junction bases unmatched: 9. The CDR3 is CASRGQGLIGEKLFF. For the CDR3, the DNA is TGCGCCAGCAGAGGACAGGGGTTGATCGGTGAAAAACTGTTTTTT.

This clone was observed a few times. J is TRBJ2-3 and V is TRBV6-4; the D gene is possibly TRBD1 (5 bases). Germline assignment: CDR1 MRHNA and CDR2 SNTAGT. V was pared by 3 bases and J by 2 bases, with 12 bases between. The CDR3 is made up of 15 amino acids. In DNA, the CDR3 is TGTGCCAGCAGTGATGGGGCAGGGTCCACAGATACGCAGTATTTT. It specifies CASSDGAGSTDTQYF.

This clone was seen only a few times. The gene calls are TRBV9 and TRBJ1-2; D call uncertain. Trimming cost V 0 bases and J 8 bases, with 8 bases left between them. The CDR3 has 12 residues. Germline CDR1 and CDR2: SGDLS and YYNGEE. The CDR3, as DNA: TGTGCCAGCAGCGTAGATGAGTACGGCTACACCTTC. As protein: CASSVDEYGYTF.

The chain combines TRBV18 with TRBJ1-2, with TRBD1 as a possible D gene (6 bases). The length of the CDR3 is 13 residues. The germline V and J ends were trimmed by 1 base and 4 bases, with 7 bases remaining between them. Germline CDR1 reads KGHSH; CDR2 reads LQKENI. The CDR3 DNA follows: TGTGCCAGCTCACCACAGACAGGCTATGGCTACACCTTC. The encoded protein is CASSPQTGYGYTF.

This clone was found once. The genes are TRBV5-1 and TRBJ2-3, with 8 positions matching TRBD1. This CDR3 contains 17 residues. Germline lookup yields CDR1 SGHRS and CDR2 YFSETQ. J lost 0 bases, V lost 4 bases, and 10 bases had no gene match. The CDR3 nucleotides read TGCGCCAGCAGCCCACACCTCGGACAGGGTAGCACAGATACGCAGTATTTT. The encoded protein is CASSPHLGQGSTDTQYF.